These 25 T cell receptor beta chains were all obtained from the same sample, sequenced in a study of T cells in Graves' hyperthyroidism and ophthalmopathy. From RNA transcripts, TCR beta CDR3 regions were amplified. Initially, a first-round RT-PCR of the TCR CDR3 employed the HTBI primer set. MiXCR, applied by TCRdb to the multiplex PCR reads, yields one record per CDR3 protein. The table lists 450,000 to 500,000 distinct CDR3 sequences, about 20% of them singletons, with roughly 49% in the top ten. The sample was blood. The receptors come from a woman aged 70 to 79 with Graves' ophthalmopathy.

This clonotype was counted between two and nine times. Here the CDR3 DNA reads TGTGCCAGCAGGGGGGGTCTAGGGGGGAACAATGAGCAGTTCTTC. It specifies CASRGGLGGNNEQFF. V is TRBV28 and J is TRBJ2-1; D is possibly TRBD1 or TRBD2 (6 bases each). V was trimmed by 6 bases and J by 5 bases, leaving 17 bases between them. This CDR3 contains 15 residues. Per the germline V gene, CDR1 is MDHEN and CDR2 is SYDVKM.

Regarding this clonotype: At one boundary the junction diverges from the germline segment, which might be a read error. The chain recombines TRBV12-3 or TRBV12-4 with TRBJ1-5; TRBD1 might be the D (6 bases). This CDR3 region has 15 residues. The CDR3 reads CACSLLADSDQPQHF. The CDR3, as DNA: TGTGCCTGCAGTTTACTGGCGGACAGCGATCAGCCCCAGCATTTT.

In the case of this clonotype: A far bigger clonotype differs at one base, so this is likely a read error. Because the CDR3 is missing its conserved closing phenylalanine or tryptophan, this is likely a read error. In DNA, the CDR3 is TGTGCCAGCAGTTTGGTAGGAGAGACCCAGTACTCC. Translated: CASSLVGETQYS. The rearrangement joins TRBV12-3 or TRBV12-4 to TRBJ2-5; the D is unclear. The germline V and J ends were trimmed by 3 bases and 4 bases, with 6 bases remaining between them. The CDR3 is 12 amino acids.

This clonotype appeared many times. The chain links TRBV4-1 to TRBJ1-5, with TRBD1 matching 10 bases. The trim removed 3 bases at V and 9 bases at J, leaving 5 bases unmatched. Germline CDR1 reads MGHRA; CDR2 reads YSYEKL. The CDR3 extends over 14 amino acids. This CDR3 reads CASSQTGGSWPQHF. The CDR3 DNA reads TGCGCCAGCAGCCAGACAGGGGGCAGTTGGCCCCAGCATTTT.

This sequence joins TRBV6-1 and TRBJ2-3, with TRBD2 as a possible D gene (6 bases). The V end was cut by 8 bases, the J end by 4 bases, with 19 bases between. The CDR3 is made up of 15 amino acids. CDR1 is MNHNS, CDR2 SASEGT, per germline. This CDR3 reads CASGNSGGGADTQYF. The DNA of the CDR3 is TGTGCCAGCGGAAATAGCGGAGGTGGGGCAGATACGCAGTATTTT.

This chain uses TRBV12-3 or TRBV12-4 with TRBJ2-7; 7 positions match TRBD1. There are 14 residues in the CDR3. V lost 6 bases to trimming and J lost 7 bases; unmatched junction nucleotides: 12. CDR3 loop: CASSEPTGNTEQYF. The DNA of the CDR3 is TGTGCCAGCAGCGAACCGACAGGGAATACGGAGCAGTACTTC.

At least ten counts were recorded for this clonotype. The rearrangement uses TRBV7-2 and TRBJ1-6; D remains ambiguous. The CDR3 runs to 15 residues. From germline, CDR1 is SGHTA and CDR2 FQGNSA. V was pared by 5 bases and J by 5 bases, with 13 bases between. The CDR3 DNA reads TGTGCCAGCAGCCTGCAAGAGCAGGATAATTCACCCCTCCACTTT. It is translated as CASSLQEQDNSPLHF.

Details on this clonotype: A much larger clone is a single base away; this may be a read error. The rearrangement links TRBV11-3 to TRBJ2-3; D possibly corresponds to TRBD1 (6 bases). The end of the DNA is better explained by TRBJ1-5, so the J call may be wrong. The CDR3 runs 15 residues. Germline lookup yields CDR1 SGHNT and CDR2 YENEEA. This chain's CDR3 is CASSVRGFDTDTQHF. The CDR3 DNA reads as TGTGCCAGCAGCGTCAGGGGATTTGACACAGATACGCAGCATTTT.

The CDR3 nucleotides are TGTGCCAGCAGTCCCCGGACAGGGTTAGACATTCAGTACTTC. It translates to CASSPRTGLDIQYF. The V call is TRBV6-2 or TRBV6-3, the J call TRBJ2-4; 8 bases align to TRBD1. Trimming at V came to 5 bases and at J to 8 bases, leaving 8 bases not matched to a gene. The CDR3 has 14 residues. The germline CDR1 and CDR2 sequences are MNHEY and SVGEGT.

This clonotype was counted many times. In DNA form, the CDR3 reads TGTGCCAGCCTAGCCGGGACAAGCTACAATGAGCAGTTCTTC. It is translated as CASLAGTSYNEQFF. The chain carries TRBV12-3 or TRBV12-4 and TRBJ2-1; possibly TRBD1 for D (6 bases). The CDR3 is 14 amino acids. Trimming pared 8 bases from V and 3 bases from J, leaving 14 bases between.

CDR3: CASSYFTGDTEAFF. The CDR3 DNA follows: TGTGCCAGCAGTTACTTCACAGGGGACACTGAAGCTTTCTTT. This chain connects TRBV6-5 to TRBJ1-1, with TRBD1 identical over 7 bases. Germline assignment: CDR1 MNHEY and CDR2 SVGAGI. The junction had 2 bases not matched to a gene; V was cut back by 1 base and J by 3 bases. This CDR3 spans 14 amino acids.

The chain recombines TRBV9 with TRBJ2-1; TRBD2 aligns across 12 bases. The CDR3 is 16 amino acids. The germline gives CDR1 SGDLS, CDR2 YYNGEE. J was trimmed by 2 bases and V by 3 bases; bases with no gene match: 3. CDR3 protein: CASSGRLAGAYNEQFF. In DNA form, the CDR3 reads TGTGCCAGCAGCGGCCGACTAGCGGGGGCCTACAATGAGCAGTTCTTC.

This chain links TRBV20-1 with TRBJ1-5; perhaps TRBD1 as D (6 bases). The V end lost 5 bases, the J end lost 3 bases, and 17 bases lay between the germline ends. The CDR3 contains 15 residues. Germline V gives CDR1 DFQATT, CDR2 SNEGSKA (reference sequence). The CDR3 sequence: CSAPRFTGYNQPQHF. For the CDR3, the DNA is TGCAGTGCTCCCAGGTTTACAGGGTACAATCAGCCCCAGCATTTT.

The chain is built from TRBV20-1 and TRBJ2-2, with 7 bases matching TRBD2. J lost 6 bases, V lost 0 bases, and 10 bases had no gene match. Per germline, CDR1 DFQATT and CDR2 SNEGSKA (reference sequence). The CDR3 covers 16 residues. The CDR3 nucleotides read TGCAGTGCTAGAGATAGGGTAGCGGGTGAGGCCGGGGAGCTGTTTTTT. Amino acid sequence: CSARDRVAGEAGELFF.

The chain employs TRBV9 and TRBJ2-4, with a weak D call TRBD2 (6 bases). CDR3 length equals 14 residues. Trimming removed 6 bases at V and 8 bases at J, with 18 bases between. CDR1 is SGDLS and CDR2 is YYNGEE in the germline V gene. CDR3 in amino acids: CASNAKPGSDIQYF. Here the CDR3 DNA reads TGTGCCAGCAATGCCAAGCCCGGGAGTGACATTCAGTACTTC.

This clonotype was counted a few times. The chain uses TRBV7-2 and TRBJ2-2; D unclear. Germline CDR1 and CDR2: SGHTA and FQGNSA. The CDR3 is 14 residues long. Trimming took 0 bases from V and 6 from J, leaving 8 bases between them. CDR3: CASSLAHGAGELFF. The CDR3 DNA is TGTGCCAGCAGCTTAGCGCATGGGGCCGGGGAGCTGTTTTTT.

This clonotype was seen only once. The CDR3 coding sequence is TGTGCCATCACCCTCGCAGGGGGGGGCTACACCTTC. This encodes CAITLAGGGYTF. The J gene is TRBJ1-2, the V gene TRBV10-3; 7 nucleotides line up with TRBD1. With V trimmed by 7 bases and J by 8 bases, 7 bases remained unmatched. Looked up from germline, CDR1 is ENHRY and CDR2 is SYGVKD. The CDR3 extends over 12 amino acids.

This clonotype came up many times. The V call is TRBV12-3 or TRBV12-4, the J call TRBJ1-2; no firm D call. The V gene lost 3 bases and the J gene lost 5 bases, with 10 bases spanning the gap. The CDR3 totals 13 residues. The CDR3 coding sequence is TGTGCCAGCAGTTTTCCAGGAGATTATGGCTACACCTTC. Translated: CASSFPGDYGYTF.

To note about this clonotype: At one boundary the junction diverges from the germline segment, which might be a read error. The genes are TRBV2 and TRBJ2-5; TRBD2 agrees at 12 bases. The CDR3 covers 16 residues. Germline loops: CDR1 SNHLY, CDR2 FYNNEI. CDR3 bases: TGTGCCAGCAGTGAAGCACTAGCGGGAGGCCAAGGGACCCAGTACTTC. Translating gives CASSEALAGGQGTQYF.

This clonotype was picked up many times. The rearrangement links TRBV20-1 to TRBJ1-1; 7 nucleotides align to TRBD1. CDR3 length: 12 residues. The ends lost 6 bases at V and 5 bases at J; junction bases unmatched: 6. Germline V gene lookup returns CDR1 DFQATT and CDR2 SNEGSKA (reference sequence). CDR3 in amino acids: CSARQGLTEAFF. The CDR3 nucleotides read TGCAGTGCCCGACAGGGCCTAACTGAAGCTTTCTTT.

This clonotype has ten or more counts. The rearrangement uses TRBV6-2 or TRBV6-3 and TRBJ1-1; D not resolved. V was pared by 0 bases and J by 5 bases, with 13 bases between. There are 15 residues in the CDR3. Germline V gene lookup returns CDR1 MNHEY and CDR2 SVGEGT. The CDR3 nucleotides are TGTGCCAGCAGTTACTCCCAGGAAATTCCTACTGAAGCTTTCTTT. As protein: CASSYSQEIPTEAFF.

This clonotype appeared many times. The V gene is TRBV20-1, the J gene TRBJ1-1, with 9 bases fitting TRBD1. The CDR3 spans 15 residues. V lost 4 bases, J lost 0 bases, and 6 bases stayed unmatched. The V gene's germline CDR1 is DFQATT and CDR2 SNEGSKA (reference sequence). The CDR3 sequence: CSAIRQGVMNTEAFF. CDR3 nucleotides: TGCAGTGCTATCAGACAGGGGGTGATGAACACTGAAGCTTTCTTT.

This clonotype was counted a few times. This sequence joins TRBV3-1 and TRBJ1-2; 8 bases match TRBD1. Trimming took 1 base from V and 4 from J; bases not matched to a gene: 2. The CDR3 is made up of 14 amino acids. CDR1 is LGHDT and CDR2 is YNNKEL in the germline V gene (reference sequence). The CDR3 is CASSQGTGSYGYTF. The CDR3 coding sequence is TGTGCCAGCAGCCAAGGGACAGGGAGCTATGGCTACACCTTC. The full variable domain, completed using reference TRBV3-1 and TRBJ1-2, is DTAVSQTPKYLVTQMGNDKSIKCEQNLGHDTMYWYKQDSKKFLKIMFSYNNKELIINETVPNRFSPKSPDKAHLNLHINSLELGDSAVYFCASSQGTGSYGYTFGSGTRLTVV.

This clonotype occurred many times. The chain employs TRBV5-6 and TRBJ2-5; 8 nucleotides align to TRBD2. Germline lookup yields CDR1 SGHDT and CDR2 YYEEEE. This CDR3 region has 14 residues. The trim removed 2 bases at V and 1 base at J, leaving 1 base unmatched. The DNA of the CDR3 is TGTGCCAGCAGCTTAGCGGGAGTCCAAGAGACCCAGTACTTC. It specifies CASSLAGVQETQYF.

This clonotype appeared many times. The CDR3 sequence: CAWSPGQDSPLHF. The CDR3 nucleotides are TGTGCCTGGAGTCCTGGACAGGATTCACCCCTCCACTTT. The chain combines TRBV30 with TRBJ1-6; 7 positions agree with TRBD1. The CDR3 spans 13 residues. The ends lost 2 bases at V and 8 bases at J; junction bases unmatched: 3. The V gene's germline CDR1 is GTSNPN and CDR2 SVGIG (reference sequence). The full variable domain, rest sourced from reference TRBV30 and TRBJ1-6, is SQTIHQWPATLVQPVGSPLSLECTVEGTSNPNLYWYRQAAGRGLQLLFYSVGIGQISSEVPQNLSASRPQDRQFILSSKKLLLSDSGFYLCAWSPGQDSPLHFGNGTRLTVT.